These 14 T cell receptor beta chains were all obtained from the same sample, sequenced in a study of OX40 agonist ivuxolimab in advanced cancers. Assay used: immunoSEQ multiplex PCR; TCRdb lists only in-frame clones, some missing. This sample has under 95,000 clones, with roughly 86% found just once. The sequencing here drew on CD4+ or CD8+ T cells sorted from blood, taken in a trial of the OX40 agonist ivuxolimab. The receptors were gathered from an adult with an advanced solid tumor such as melanoma, head and neck, liver or kidney cancer.

The chain recombines TRBV6-1 with TRBJ1-5; D not resolved. The CDR3 consists of 12 residues. V lost 6 bases and J 4 bases, leaving 7 bases between the germline ends. Germline CDR1 MNHNS, CDR2 SASEGT. This CDR3 reads CASRSENQPQHF. CDR3 DNA: TGTGCCAGCAGGTCCGAGAATCAGCCCCAGCATTTT.

This clone showed up just a few times. V gene TRBV11-3 combines with J gene TRBJ2-5; no clear D. Germline CDR1 SGHNT, CDR2 YENEEA. The CDR3 is made up of 19 amino acids. Between the trimmed V and J ends, which lost 1 base and 4 bases, there was a span of 25 bases. The CDR3 nucleotides are TGTGCCAGCAGCTTAGGGAGTTATGGAGACCCAGTCCGCGCAGAGACCCAGTACTTC. Encoded protein: CASSLGSYGDPVRAETQYF.

Turning to this clone: Other DNA variants within this sample encode the same CDR3. This chain joins TRBV6-6 and TRBJ2-3; 13 bases map to TRBD2. V lost 5 bases and J lost 4; bases outside the gene matches: 3. The CDR3 covers 15 residues. Germline CDR1 and CDR2: MNHNY and SVGAGI (reference sequence). CDR3 protein: CASSTLAGGPDTQYF. In DNA, the CDR3 is TGTGCCAGCAGTACACTAGCGGGGGGGCCAGATACGCAGTATTTT.

The rearrangement uses TRBV7-8 and TRBJ1-4; perhaps TRBD1 as D (5 bases). Germline V gene data show CDR1 as SGHVS and CDR2 as FQNEAQ. Between the trimmed V and J ends, which lost 5 bases and 8 bases, there was a span of 15 bases. The CDR3 spans 14 residues. CDR3 DNA: TGTGCCAGCAGCCCGGGGGGGTACGGGGAAAAACTGTTTTTT. Protein sequence: CASSPGGYGEKLFF.

This clone was counted once. The rearrangement joins TRBV9 to TRBJ2-5; tentative D call: TRBD1 (5 bases). Germline V gene data show CDR1 as SGDLS and CDR2 as YYNGEE. The CDR3 length is 15 residues. V dropped 3 bases and J dropped 0 bases, with 12 bases sitting between them. For the CDR3, the DNA is TGTGCCAGCAGCGCTGGCGGCAGGGACCAAGAGACCCAGTACTTC. The encoded protein is CASSAGGRDQETQYF.

This clone occurred once. The chain's CDR3 is CASSRGQSAQPQHF. In DNA form, the CDR3 reads TGTGCCAGCAGTAGAGGACAGTCCGCTCAGCCCCAGCATTTT. The chain links TRBV28 to TRBJ1-5, with D possibly TRBD1 on 6 matching bases. The V and J ends lost 5 bases and 6 bases respectively, with 14 bases between them. Germline V lookup: CDR1 MDHEN, CDR2 SYDVKM. This CDR3 has 14 amino acids.

The CDR3 sequence is CASKPYLGMNSYEQYF. CDR3 nucleotide sequence: TGTGCCAGCAAGCCTTACCTTGGGATGAACTCCTACGAGCAGTACTTC. This chain uses TRBV7-2 with TRBJ2-7; D is ambiguous. CDR3 size: 16 residues. The V gene lost 7 bases and the J gene lost 0 bases, with 19 bases spanning the gap. CDR1 is SGHTA, CDR2 FQGNSA, per germline.

V usage is TRBV29-1 and J usage is TRBJ2-4; 8 positions agree with TRBD1. V shed 7 bases, J shed 8 bases, and the junction held 10 bases outside the gene matches. CDR3 length equals 13 residues. Germline V gene sequence: CDR1 SQVTM, CDR2 ANQGSEA. CDR3 sequence: CSGAPGQGDIQYF. The CDR3 DNA follows: TGCAGCGGAGCTCCAGGACAGGGTGACATTCAGTACTTC.

The chain couples TRBV7-6 to TRBJ2-3; no clear D gene. The CDR3 is 12 residues long. V was trimmed by 1 base and J by 7 bases, leaving 6 bases between them. CDR1 and CDR2 from the germline V gene are SGHVS and FNYEAQ. The CDR3 sequence: CASSLEQNTQYF. The DNA of the CDR3 is TGTGCCAGCAGCTTAGAACAAAATACGCAGTATTTT. The full variable domain, completed using reference TRBV7-6 and TRBJ2-3, is GAGVSQSPRYKVTKRGQDVALRCDPISGHVSLYWYRQALGQGPEFLTYFNYEAQQDKSGLPNDRFSAERPEGSISTLTIQRTEQRDSAMYRCASSLEQNTQYFGPGTRLTVL.

The CDR3 loop reads CASSPGGRGEQFF. The CDR3 region has the DNA TGCGCCAGCAGTCCCGGGGGCCGCGGTGAGCAGTTCTTC. This chain connects TRBV10-2 to TRBJ2-1; D assignment may be TRBD1 or TRBD2 (6 bases each). V was trimmed by 5 bases and J by 9 bases, leaving 14 bases between them. There are 13 residues in the CDR3. Germline V gene lookup returns CDR1 WSHSY and CDR2 SAAADI.

The gene calls are TRBV11-1 and TRBJ1-4; D is ambiguous. CDR3 length: 15 amino acids. V lost 2 bases, J lost 3 bases, and 10 bases lay in between. Looked up from germline, CDR1 is SGHAT and CDR2 is FQDESV (reference sequence). The CDR3 protein is CASSLWVASNEKLFF. The CDR3 DNA reads as TGTGCCAGCAGCTTATGGGTGGCTTCTAATGAAAAACTGTTTTTT.

This clone has only a few counts. The chain is built from TRBV7-2 and TRBJ2-3; TRBD2 matches 7 bases. This CDR3 spans 15 amino acids. V gave up 5 bases and J gave up 2 bases; unmatched junction bases: 7. Germline CDR1 and CDR2: SGHTA and FQGNSA. CDR3 loop: CASSRLRDYTDTQYF. The CDR3, as DNA: TGTGCCAGCAGCCGCCTCCGGGACTACACAGATACGCAGTATTTT.

This clone was seen only a few times. The chain employs TRBV7-2 and TRBJ2-7; weak D call: TRBD1 (6 bases). Looked up from germline, CDR1 is SGHTA and CDR2 is FQGNSA. This CDR3 has 15 residues. V was pared by 5 bases and J by 0 bases, with 14 bases between. The CDR3: CASSEQGHRSYEQYF. As DNA, the CDR3 is TGTGCCAGCAGCGAGCAGGGGCATCGCTCCTACGAGCAGTACTTC.

The CDR3 sequence: CASSYSGGRETQYF. In DNA, the CDR3 is TGTGCCAGCAGTTACTCGGGGGGACGAGAGACCCAGTACTTC. V is TRBV6-5 and J is TRBJ2-5; TRBD2 might be the D (6 bases). The CDR3 contains 14 residues. Trimming removed 0 bases at V and 4 bases at J, with 9 bases between. The germline V gene has CDR1 MNHEY and CDR2 SVGAGI.